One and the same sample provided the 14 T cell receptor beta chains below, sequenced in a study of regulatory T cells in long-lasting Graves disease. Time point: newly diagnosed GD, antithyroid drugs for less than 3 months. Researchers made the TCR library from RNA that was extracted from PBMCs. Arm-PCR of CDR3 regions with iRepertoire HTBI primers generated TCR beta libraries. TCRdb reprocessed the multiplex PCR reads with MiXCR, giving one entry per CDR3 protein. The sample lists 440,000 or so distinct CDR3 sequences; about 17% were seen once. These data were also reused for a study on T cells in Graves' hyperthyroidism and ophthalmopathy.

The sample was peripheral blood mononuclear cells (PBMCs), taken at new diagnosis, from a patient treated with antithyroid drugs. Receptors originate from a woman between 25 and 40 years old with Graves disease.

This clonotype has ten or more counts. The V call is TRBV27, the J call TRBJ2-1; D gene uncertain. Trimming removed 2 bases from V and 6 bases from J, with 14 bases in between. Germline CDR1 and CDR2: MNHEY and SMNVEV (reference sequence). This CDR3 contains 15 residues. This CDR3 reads CASSLVSMALNEQFF. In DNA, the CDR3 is TGTGCCAGCAGTTTAGTTAGCATGGCCCTCAATGAGCAGTTCTTC.

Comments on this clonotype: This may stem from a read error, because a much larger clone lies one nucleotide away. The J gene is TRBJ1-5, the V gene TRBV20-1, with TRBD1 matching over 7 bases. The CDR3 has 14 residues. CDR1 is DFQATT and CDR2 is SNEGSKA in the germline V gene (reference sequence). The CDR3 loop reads CSATPGGPGQPQLF. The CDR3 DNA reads TGCAGTGCTACTCCAGGTGGCCCGGGACAGCCCCAGCTTTTT.

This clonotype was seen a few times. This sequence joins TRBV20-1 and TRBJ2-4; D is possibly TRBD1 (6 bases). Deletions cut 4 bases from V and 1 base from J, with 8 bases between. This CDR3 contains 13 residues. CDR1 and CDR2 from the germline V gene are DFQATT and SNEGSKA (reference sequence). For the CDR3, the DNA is TGCAGTGCTATGGGGGCGGCCAAAAACATTCAGTACTTC. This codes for CSAMGAAKNIQYF.

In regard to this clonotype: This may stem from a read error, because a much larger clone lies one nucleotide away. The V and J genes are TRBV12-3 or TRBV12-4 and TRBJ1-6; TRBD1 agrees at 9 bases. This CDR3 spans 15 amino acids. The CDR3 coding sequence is TGTGCCAGCAGCCCGGGGGACAGGGATAATTCACCCCCCCACTTT. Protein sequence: CASSPGDRDNSPPHF.

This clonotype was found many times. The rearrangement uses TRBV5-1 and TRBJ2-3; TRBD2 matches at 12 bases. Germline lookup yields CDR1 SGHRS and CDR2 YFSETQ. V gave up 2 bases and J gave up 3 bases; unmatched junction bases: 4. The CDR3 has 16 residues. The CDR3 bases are TGCGCCAGCAGCTTAGGACTAGCGGGATTAACAGATACGCAGTATTTT. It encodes CASSLGLAGLTDTQYF.

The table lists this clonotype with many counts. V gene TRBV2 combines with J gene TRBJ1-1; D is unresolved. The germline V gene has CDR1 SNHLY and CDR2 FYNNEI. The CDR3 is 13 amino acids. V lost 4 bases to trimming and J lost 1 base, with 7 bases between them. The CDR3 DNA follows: TGTGCCAGCAGTGGCGTAGAGAACACTGAAGCTTTCTTT. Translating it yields CASSGVENTEAFF. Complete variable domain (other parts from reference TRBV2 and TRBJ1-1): EPEVTQTPSHQVTQMGQEVILRCVPISNHLYFYWYRQILGQKVEFLVSFYNNEISEKSEIFDDQFSVERPDGSNFTLKIRSTKLEDSAMYFCASSGVENTEAFFGQGTRLTVV.

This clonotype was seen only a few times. The CDR3 loop reads CASTMAGMNGYTF. DNA for the CDR3: TGTGCCAGCACCATGGCCGGGATGAATGGCTACACCTTC. V is TRBV28 and J is TRBJ1-2; D call uncertain. Germline loops: CDR1 MDHEN, CDR2 SYDVKM. This CDR3 has 13 residues. V lost 7 bases, J lost 6 bases, and 15 bases lay in between.

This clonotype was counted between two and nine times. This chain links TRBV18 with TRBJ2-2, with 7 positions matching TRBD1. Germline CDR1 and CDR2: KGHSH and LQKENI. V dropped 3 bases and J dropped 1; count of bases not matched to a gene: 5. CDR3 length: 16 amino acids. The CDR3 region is CASSPRGTENTGELFF. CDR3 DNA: TGTGCCAGCTCACCCAGGGGGACCGAGAACACCGGGGAGCTGTTTTTT. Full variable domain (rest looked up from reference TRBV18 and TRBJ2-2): NAGVMQNPRHLVRRRGQEARLRCSPMKGHSHVYWYRQLPEEGLKFMVYLQKENIIDESGMPKERFSAEFPKEGPSILRIQQVVRGDSAAYFCASSPRGTENTGELFFGEGSRLTVL.

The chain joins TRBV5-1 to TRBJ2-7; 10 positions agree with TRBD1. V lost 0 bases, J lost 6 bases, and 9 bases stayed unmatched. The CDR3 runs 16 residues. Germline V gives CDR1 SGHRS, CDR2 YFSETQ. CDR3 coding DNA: TGCGCCAGCAGCTTGGTGGGGACAGGGGAGAGTGGCGAGCAGTACTTC. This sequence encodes CASSLVGTGESGEQYF.

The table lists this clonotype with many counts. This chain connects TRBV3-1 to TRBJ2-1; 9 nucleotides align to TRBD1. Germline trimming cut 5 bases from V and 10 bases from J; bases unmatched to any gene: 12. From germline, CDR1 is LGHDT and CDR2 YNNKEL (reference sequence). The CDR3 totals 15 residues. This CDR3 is CASSDPGTGNGEQFF. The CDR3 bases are TGTGCCAGCAGCGACCCCGGGACAGGGAACGGCGAGCAGTTCTTC.

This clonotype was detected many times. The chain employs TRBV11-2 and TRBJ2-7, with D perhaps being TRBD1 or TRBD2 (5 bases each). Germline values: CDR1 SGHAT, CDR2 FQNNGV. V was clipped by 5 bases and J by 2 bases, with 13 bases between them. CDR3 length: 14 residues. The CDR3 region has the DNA TGTGCCAGCAGCGCCGGGACGGACCCCTACGAGCAGTACTTC. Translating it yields CASSAGTDPYEQYF.

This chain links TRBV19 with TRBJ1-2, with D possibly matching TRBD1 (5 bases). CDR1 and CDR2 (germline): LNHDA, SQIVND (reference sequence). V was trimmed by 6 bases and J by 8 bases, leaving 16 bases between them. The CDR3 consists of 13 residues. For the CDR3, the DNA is TGTGCCAGTAGCGACCGGGACTCAAGGGGCTACACCTTC. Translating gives CASSDRDSRGYTF.

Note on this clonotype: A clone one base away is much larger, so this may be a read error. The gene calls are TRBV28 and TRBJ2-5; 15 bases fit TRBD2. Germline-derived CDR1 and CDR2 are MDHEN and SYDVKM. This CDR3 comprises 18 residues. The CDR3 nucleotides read TGTGCCAGCAGTCCCCGGACTAGCGGGAGGGCCGGAGGAGAGACCCAGCACTTC. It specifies CASSPRTSGRAGGETQHF.

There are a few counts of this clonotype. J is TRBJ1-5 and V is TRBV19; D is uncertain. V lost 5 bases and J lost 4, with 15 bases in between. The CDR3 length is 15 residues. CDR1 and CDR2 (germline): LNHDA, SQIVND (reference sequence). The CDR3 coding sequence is TGTGCCAGTAGTGCCCGTCGGGATCCTAATCAGCCCCAGCATTTT. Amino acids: CASSARRDPNQPQHF.